This T cell receptor (beta chain) was profiled in a study of memory CD4+ T cells and cytomegalovirus serostatus (dated by TCRdb to between 2018 and 2020). The study in broad terms: The cohort comprised 33 healthy Belgian adults, 9 CMV seropositive and some 25 CMV seronegative. To replicate a published TCR-based CMV serostatus classifier, the researchers sequenced the CD4+ memory TCRbeta repertoires of a Belgian cohort whose cytomegalovirus serostatus was known. Study-level results and caveats: Only CD4+CD45RO+ memory cells were sequenced, in contrast to the original study, in which naive and memory CD4+ and CD8+ populations were covered. Among the 150 to 200 previously reported CMV-associated TCRbeta sequences, some 62 showed up in the CD4+ memory repertoires, with each one found in between one and five individuals. Results were interpreted as suggesting that the CMV-associated TCR signature is largely present in the CD4+ memory repertoire. CMV serostatus prediction reached a median bootstrapped AUC of nearly 0.96 with the original framework and just under 0.92 with a US-trained random forest. A median bootstrapped AUC of almost 0.96 with a 95% CI of 0.76-1.00 was achieved on the Belgian cohort by the original-framework classifier.

Ends trimmed: V by 6 bases, J by 8 bases; bases unmatched to a gene: 12. The CDR3 starts with the cysteine, ends with the phenylalanine, and has 14 residues. The read is trimmed to its CDR3 DNA, 42 bases read in frame from base 1. Via the germline V gene (reference sequence), CDR1 is LNHDA and CDR2 SQIVND. Single viable CD3+CD4+CD8-CD45RO+ cells were sorted as memory CD4+ T cells on a FACSAria II. To determine CMV serostatus, a Roche Elecsys assay was used that detects serum IgG against CMV pp150, pp28, p38 and p52. After the samples were thawed, total CD4+ T cells were enriched through positive selection using CD4 magnetic microbeads. The samples came from a different study that was designed specifically to examine the CD4+ T cell memory repertoire. Peripheral blood mononuclear cells were isolated and cryopreserved according to standard operating procedures, and serum was stored at -80 degrees C. The staining relied on CD3-PerCP (BW264/56), CD4-APC (RPA-T4), CD45RO-PE (UCHT1) and CD8-Pacific Orange (3B5) antibodies, and Sytox blue was used to exclude non-viable cells.

Note on this clone: Its antigen is unknown. The input lacks base qualities; no much larger clone sits a single base away.

Genomic DNA was extracted from sorted cells with the Quick-DNA Microprep Kit. Amplification of TCRbeta DNA was done with the immunoSEQ hsTCRbeta kit, following the protocol from the manufacturer. An Illumina MiSeq instrument was used to sequence the TCRbeta libraries. The source study handled its data this way. Removing out-of-frame sequences left some 2,200,000 distinct TCRbeta sequences, an average of approximately 65,000 per individual. Each individual was scored according to the count of roughly 170 previously reported CMV-associated TCRbeta sequences and the total productive distinct TCRbeta count. A beta-binomial model was reimplemented in Python, and scikit-learn random forests with default parameters were trained on US cohort data. Classifier performance on the Belgian cohort was reported as the median AUC with percentile confidence intervals calculated over 10,000 bootstrap iterations. TCRdb carries this immuneACCESS record with in-frame sequences only. Its versions omit some clonotypes, under half of them owing to an unresolved V gene in the studies checked, with the rest unexplained. The DNA was the basis for D and trimming; V, J and clone size are from that table. The sample table contains fewer than 35,000 clones; only one count was recorded for about 80% of them. Roughly 0.68% of the sample is in the top ten clones.

This TCR came from an adult in good health and CMV-seronegative. The rearrangement joined TRBV19 to TRBJ1-2; 7 central nucleotides agree with TRBD1. The sequencing input was memory CD4+ T cells from blood. The nucleotide sequence reads as follows: TGTGCCAGTAGAAGGTCAGCACAGGGGAGCGGCTACACCTTC. The encoded protein is CASRRSAQGSGYTF.